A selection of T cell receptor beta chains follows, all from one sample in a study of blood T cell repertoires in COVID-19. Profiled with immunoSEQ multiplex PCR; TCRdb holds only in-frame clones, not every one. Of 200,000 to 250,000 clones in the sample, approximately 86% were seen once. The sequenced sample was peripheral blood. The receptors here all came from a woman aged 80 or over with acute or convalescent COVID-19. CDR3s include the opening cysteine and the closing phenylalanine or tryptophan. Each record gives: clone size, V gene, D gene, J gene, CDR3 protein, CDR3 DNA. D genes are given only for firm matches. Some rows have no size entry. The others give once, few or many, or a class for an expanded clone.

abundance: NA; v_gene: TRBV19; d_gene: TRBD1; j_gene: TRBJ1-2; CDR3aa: CASSGQGRNYGYTF; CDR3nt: TGTGCCAGTAGTGGACAGGGACGGAACTATGGCTACACCTTC
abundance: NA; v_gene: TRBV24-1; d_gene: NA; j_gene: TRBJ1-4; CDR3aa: CATSDLRAQPATNEKLFF; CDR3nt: TGTGCCACCAGTGATCTCAGGGCCCAGCCCGCAACTAATGAAAAACTGTTTTTT
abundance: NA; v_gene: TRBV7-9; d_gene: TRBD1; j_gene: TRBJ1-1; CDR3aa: CASSLPSDRADTEAFF; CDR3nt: TGTGCCAGCAGCTTACCCTCGGACAGGGCGGACACTGAAGCTTTCTTT
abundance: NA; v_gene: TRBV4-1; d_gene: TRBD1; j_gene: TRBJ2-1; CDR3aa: CASTRDSARDNEQFF; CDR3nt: TGCGCCAGCACCAGGGACAGTGCCCGAGACAATGAGCAGTTCTTC
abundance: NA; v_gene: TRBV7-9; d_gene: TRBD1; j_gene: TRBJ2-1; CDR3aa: CASSRSTRDRARNEQFF; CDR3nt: TGTGCCAGCAGCCGCTCGACCCGGGACAGGGCGAGGAATGAGCAGTTCTTC
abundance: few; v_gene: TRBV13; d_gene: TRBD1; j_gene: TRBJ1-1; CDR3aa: CASSSRDRGRSGWKNTEAFF; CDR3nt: TGTGCCAGCAGCTCCCGGGACAGGGGGCGAAGTGGATGGAAAAACACTGAAGCTTTCTTT
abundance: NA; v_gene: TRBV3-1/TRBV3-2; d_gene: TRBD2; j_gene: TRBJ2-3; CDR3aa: CASSRLAGRVDGTQYF; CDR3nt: TGTGCCAGCAGCCGACTAGCGGGGCGAGTGGATGGTACGCAGTATTTT
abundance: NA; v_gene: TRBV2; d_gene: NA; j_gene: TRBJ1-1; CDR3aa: CASSPLSMNTEAFF; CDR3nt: TGTGCCAGCAGTCCCCTCTCTATGAACACTGAAGCTTTCTTT
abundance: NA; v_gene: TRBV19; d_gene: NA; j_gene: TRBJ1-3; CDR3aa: CASSTGGAGNTIYF; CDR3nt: TGTGCCAGTAGTACCGGGGGTGCTGGAAACACCATATATTTT
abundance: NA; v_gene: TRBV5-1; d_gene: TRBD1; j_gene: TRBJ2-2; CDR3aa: CASSNSGQERAGELFF; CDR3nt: TGCGCCAGCAGCAACTCCGGACAGGAAAGGGCCGGGGAGCTGTTTTTT
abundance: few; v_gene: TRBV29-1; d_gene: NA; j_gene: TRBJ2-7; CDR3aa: CSVARTAGYEQYF; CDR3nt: TGCAGCGTTGCTCGGACAGCTGGCTACGAGCAGTACTTC
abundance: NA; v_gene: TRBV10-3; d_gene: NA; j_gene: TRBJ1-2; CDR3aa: CAISEWEGRTNYGYTF; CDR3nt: TGTGCCATCAGTGAGTGGGAGGGCCGTACTAACTATGGCTACACCTTC
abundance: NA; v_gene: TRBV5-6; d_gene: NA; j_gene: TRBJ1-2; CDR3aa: CASSRPQGPRFGYGYTF; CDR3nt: TGTGCCAGCAGCCGACCTCAGGGCCCCAGGTTCGGGTATGGCTACACCTTC
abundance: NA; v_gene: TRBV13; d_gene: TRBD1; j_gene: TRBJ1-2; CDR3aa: CASRLTGTEGGGYTF; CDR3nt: TGTGCCAGCAGGCTTACCGGGACAGAGGGCGGTGGCTACACCTTC
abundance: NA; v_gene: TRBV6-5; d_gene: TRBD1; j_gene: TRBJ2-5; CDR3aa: CASSLLGQLQETQYF; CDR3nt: TGTGCCAGCAGCTTACTGGGACAGCTTCAAGAGACCCAGTACTTC
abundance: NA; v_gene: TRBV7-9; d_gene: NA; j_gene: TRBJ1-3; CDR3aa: CASSLAQGTGNTIYF; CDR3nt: TGTGCCAGCAGCTTAGCACAGGGTACTGGAAACACCATATATTTT
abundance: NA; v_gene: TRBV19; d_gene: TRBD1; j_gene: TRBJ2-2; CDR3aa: CATHPRTGSFIGELFF; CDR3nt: TGTGCCACCCACCCACGGACAGGGTCGTTTATCGGGGAGCTGTTTTTT
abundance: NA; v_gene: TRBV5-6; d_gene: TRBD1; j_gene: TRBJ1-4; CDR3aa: CASSPPRQTGNEKLFF; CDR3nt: TGTGCCAGCAGCCCTCCTAGACAGACAGGGAATGAAAAACTGTTTTTT
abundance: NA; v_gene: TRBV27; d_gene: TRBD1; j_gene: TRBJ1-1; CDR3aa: CASSPTGTAEAFF; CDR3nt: TGTGCCAGCAGTCCAACCGGGACAGCAGAAGCTTTCTTT
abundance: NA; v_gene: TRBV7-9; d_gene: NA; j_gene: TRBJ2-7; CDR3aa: CASSDDYRAYEQYF; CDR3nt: TGTGCCAGCAGCGATGACTACCGAGCTTACGAGCAGTACTTC
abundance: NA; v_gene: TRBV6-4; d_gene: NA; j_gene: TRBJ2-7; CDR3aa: CASRVPPREQYF; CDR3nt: TGTGCCAGCAGGGTCCCCCCCCGGGAGCAGTACTTC
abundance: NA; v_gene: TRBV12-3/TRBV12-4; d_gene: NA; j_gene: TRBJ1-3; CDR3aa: CASNYVGGNTIYF; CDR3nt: TGTGCCAGCAACTACGTCGGGGGAAACACCATATATTTT
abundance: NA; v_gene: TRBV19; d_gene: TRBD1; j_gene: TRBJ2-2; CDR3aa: CASSRTGANTGELFF; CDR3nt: TGTGCCAGTAGTAGGACAGGCGCGAACACCGGGGAGCTGTTTTTT
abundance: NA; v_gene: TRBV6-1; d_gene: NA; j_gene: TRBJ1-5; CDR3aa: CASSETLTAGQPQHF; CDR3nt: TGTGCCAGCAGTGAAACTTTGACCGCGGGTCAGCCCCAGCATTTT
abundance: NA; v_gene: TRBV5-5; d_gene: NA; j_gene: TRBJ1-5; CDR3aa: CASSLGGRGVGQPQHF; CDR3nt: TGTGCCAGCAGCTTGGGAGGCAGGGGAGTGGGTCAGCCCCAGCATTTT
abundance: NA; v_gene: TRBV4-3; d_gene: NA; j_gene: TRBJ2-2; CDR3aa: CASSSHFGVLDTGELFF; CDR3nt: TGCGCCAGCAGCTCCCACTTCGGGGTATTGGACACCGGGGAGCTGTTTTTT
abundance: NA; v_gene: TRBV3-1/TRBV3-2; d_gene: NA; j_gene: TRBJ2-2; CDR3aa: CASSQVQTTGELFF; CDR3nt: TGTGCCAGCAGCCAGGTCCAGACAACCGGGGAGCTGTTTTTT
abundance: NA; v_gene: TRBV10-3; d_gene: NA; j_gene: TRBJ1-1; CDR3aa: CAFSMDRNTEAFF; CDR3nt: TGTGCCTTTTCCATGGACAGGAACACTGAAGCTTTCTTT
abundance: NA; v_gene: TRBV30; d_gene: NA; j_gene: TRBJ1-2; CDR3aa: CAWSVPEDTPRRGYTF; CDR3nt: TGTGCCTGGAGTGTACCTGAGGACACTCCCAGGAGAGGCTACACCTTC
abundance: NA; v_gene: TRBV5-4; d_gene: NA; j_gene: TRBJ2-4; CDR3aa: CASSSGGAKNIQYF; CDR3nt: TGTGCCAGCAGCTCCGGGGGAGCCAAAAACATTCAGTACTTC
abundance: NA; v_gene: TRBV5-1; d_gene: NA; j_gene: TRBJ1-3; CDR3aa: CASSLAGPERGNTIYF; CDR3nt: TGCGCCAGCAGCTTGGCAGGGCCGGAAAGGGGAAACACCATATATTTT
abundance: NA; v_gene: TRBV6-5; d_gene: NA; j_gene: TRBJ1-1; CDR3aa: CASRVRGLNTEAFF; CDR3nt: TGTGCCAGCAGAGTCCGGGGGTTGAACACTGAAGCTTTCTTT
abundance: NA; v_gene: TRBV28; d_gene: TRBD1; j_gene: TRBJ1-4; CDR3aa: CASSGPTGGAEKLFF; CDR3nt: TGTGCCAGCAGTGGACCGACAGGGGGGGCTGAAAAACTGTTTTTT
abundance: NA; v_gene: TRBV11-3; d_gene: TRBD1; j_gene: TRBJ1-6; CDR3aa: CASTGDRNSPLHF; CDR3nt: TGTGCCAGCACCGGGGACAGAAATTCACCCCTCCACTTT
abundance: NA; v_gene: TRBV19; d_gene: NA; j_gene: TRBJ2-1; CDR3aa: CATLSGPYNEQFF; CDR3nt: TGTGCCACCCTAAGCGGGCCGTACAATGAGCAGTTCTTC
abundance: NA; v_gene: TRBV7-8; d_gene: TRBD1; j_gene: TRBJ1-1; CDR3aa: CASSRTGTGTEAFF; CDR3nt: TGTGCCAGCAGCCGAACCGGGACAGGTACTGAAGCTTTCTTT
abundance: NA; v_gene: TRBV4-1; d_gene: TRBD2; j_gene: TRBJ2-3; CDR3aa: CASSQVESLAGSTQYF; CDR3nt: TGCGCCAGCAGCCAAGTTGAAAGTCTAGCGGGGAGTACGCAGTATTTT
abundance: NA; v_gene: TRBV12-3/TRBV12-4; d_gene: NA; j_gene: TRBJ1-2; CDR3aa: CASSFNSYGYTF; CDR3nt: TGTGCCAGCAGTTTTAACTCCTATGGCTACACCTTC
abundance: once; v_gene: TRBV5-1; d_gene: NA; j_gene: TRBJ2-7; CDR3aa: CASSLGPGGEDEQYF; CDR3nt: TGCGCCAGCAGCTTGGGGCCAGGAGGCGAGGACGAGCAGTACTTC
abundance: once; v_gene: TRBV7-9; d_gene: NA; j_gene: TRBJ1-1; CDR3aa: CASSLGGENTEAFF; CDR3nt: TGTGCCAGCAGCCTCGGCGGGGAAAACACTGAAGCTTTCTTT
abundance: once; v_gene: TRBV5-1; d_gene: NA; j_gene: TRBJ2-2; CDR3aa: CATQRPGLSPGELFF; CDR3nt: TGCGCCACGCAAAGACCGGGTCTTAGCCCCGGGGAGCTGTTTTTT
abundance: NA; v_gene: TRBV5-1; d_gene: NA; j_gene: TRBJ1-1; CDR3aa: CASSLDRYASSTEAFF; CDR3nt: TGCGCCAGCAGCTTGGATAGATACGCCTCGAGCACTGAAGCTTTCTTT
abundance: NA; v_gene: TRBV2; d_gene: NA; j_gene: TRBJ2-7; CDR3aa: CASASVYEQYF; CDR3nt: TGTGCCAGCGCGAGCGTCTACGAGCAGTACTTC
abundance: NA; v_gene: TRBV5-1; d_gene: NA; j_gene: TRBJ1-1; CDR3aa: CASSLEELNTEAFF; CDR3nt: TGCGCCAGCAGCTTGGAAGAGCTTAACACTGAAGCTTTCTTT
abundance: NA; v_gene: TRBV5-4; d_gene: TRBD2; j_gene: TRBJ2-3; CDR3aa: CASSLASGGSSTDTQYF; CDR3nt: TGTGCCAGCAGCTTGGCTAGCGGGGGGTCTAGCACAGATACGCAGTATTTT
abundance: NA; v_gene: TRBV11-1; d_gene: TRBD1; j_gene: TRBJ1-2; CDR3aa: CASSFARQGYGYTF; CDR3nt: TGTGCCAGCAGCTTCGCCCGACAGGGATATGGCTACACCTTC
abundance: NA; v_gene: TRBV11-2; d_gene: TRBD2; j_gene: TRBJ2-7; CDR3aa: CASSLAIAGGGEQYF; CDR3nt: TGTGCCAGCAGCTTAGCGATAGCGGGGGGAGGTGAGCAGTACTTC
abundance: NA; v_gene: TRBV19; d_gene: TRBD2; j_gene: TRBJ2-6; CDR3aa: CASSIVAGDPGANVLTF; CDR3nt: TGTGCCAGTTCAATAGTTGCGGGGGACCCTGGGGCCAACGTCCTGACTTTC